This T cell receptor (beta chain) was captured in a study of technical replicates of blood from a few donors (dated by TCRdb to 2015 to 2018). From the cysteine up to the phenylalanine, the CDR3 has a length of 11 residues. Of all the DNA, just the CDR3 is kept, 33 bases in frame from base 1. The germline V gene gives CDR1 as SGHTA and CDR2 as FQGTGA. V is shortened by 8 bases, J by 8 bases, and the region joining them spans 12 bases. Concerning this clone itself: Its antigen is currently not known. The sample holds no much larger clone one base away, and base qualities are not on file.

Libraries were constructed by the immunoSEQ multiplex PCR assay. TCRdb mirrors the immuneACCESS table, restricted to in-frame sequences. Some clones are absent from its copies; in checked studies, under half trace to an unresolved V gene, and the reason for the others is unknown. This sample is represented by about 75,000 clones; around 97% of them were singletons. Under 0.35% of the sample is in the top ten clones. The sequenced material came from T cells isolated from PBMCs. This clonotype was obtained from a human donor in good health. The rearrangement combines TRBV7-3 with TRBJ1-1, with TRBD1 as a weak D call on 5 bases. The nucleotide sequence reads as follows: TGTGCCAGCGCGGGGGGAGGGGAAGCTTTCTTT. The resulting protein is CASAGGGEAFF.